The rows below give T cell receptor beta chains drawn from one sample of a study of blood T cells in healthy people across ages. TCRdb fed the 5' RACE reads into MiXCR, producing one record per CDR3 protein. The table shows 1.5 million to 2 million distinct CDR3 sequences, with about 35% occurring only once. The sample consisted of blood. The receptor source for this set is a woman in her thirties in good health. Both conserved end residues are part of each CDR3. Each record gives: clone size, V gene, D gene, J gene, CDR3 DNA, CDR3 protein. A D gene is named only where the DNA matches it firmly. Size tells how often a clone was seen (once, few, many) or the class of an expanded clone, and some rows leave it out.

NA,TRBV2,NA,TRBJ2-7,TGTGCCAGCAGCGGGACACCCGTCCCCTACGAGCAGTACTTC,CASSGTPVPYEQYF
NA,TRBV7-9,NA,TRBJ2-2,TGTGCCAGCAGCTTGCCTTACACCGGGGAGCTGTTTTTT,CASSLPYTGELFF
once,TRBV10-3,NA,TRBJ2-7,TGTGCCATCAGGGAGAGCGGCCAAGACTACGAGCAGTACTTC,CAIRESGQDYEQYF
few,TRBV24-1,NA,TRBJ2-3,TGTGCCACCACTGTGAACGATGGAGGCACAGATACGCAGTATTTT,CATTVNDGGTDTQYF
NA,TRBV13,NA,TRBJ2-1,TGTGCCAGCAGCTACCCAGACGGTGATGAGCAGTTCTTC,CASSYPDGDEQFF
NA,TRBV7-2,NA,TRBJ2-7,TGTGCCGGCAGCTTAGACCTCGGACACACCTACGAGCAGTACTTC,CAGSLDLGHTYEQYF
NA,TRBV12-3/TRBV12-4,TRBD1,TRBJ2-7,TGTGCCGGCAGTAGACAGGGTGGGTCCTACGAGCAGTACTTC,CAGSRQGGSYEQYF
NA,TRBV7-2,NA,TRBJ2-3,TGTGCCAGCAGCGTAGAGGGGGACGTCCGTCTTAGACCCGATACGCAGTATTTT,CASSVEGDVRLRPDTQYF
few,TRBV7-6,TRBD1,TRBJ1-5,TGTGCCAGCAGCTTGGGGGCTACAGGGGTTGGGAAGCCCCAGCATTTT,CASSLGATGVGKPQHF
NA,TRBV4-1,NA,TRBJ2-5,TGCGCCAGCAGCCAAGGAGCGGAGGCCGTTGTAGGAGAGACCCAGTACTTC,CASSQGAEAVVGETQYF
few,TRBV9,NA,TRBJ1-2,TGTGCCAGCGGTCTCGGGACACTATGGGATGATGGCTACACCTTC,CASGLGTLWDDGYTF
NA,TRBV3-1,NA,TRBJ2-3,TGTGCCAGCTCCCAAGGGGAAGGAAGCACGCAGTATTTT,CASSQGEGSTQYF
NA,TRBV10-3,NA,TRBJ2-7,TGTGCCATCAGTGAGAATAGCAGGGTTGTGGAGCAGTACTTC,CAISENSRVVEQYF
NA,TRBV29-1,NA,TRBJ1-1,TGCAGCGTTGAACTACGACAGGCGATGAACACTGAAGCTTTCTTT,CSVELRQAMNTEAFF
NA,TRBV6-1,NA,TRBJ1-2,TGTGCCAGCAGTCCTGTACAGGCAGCTAACTATGGCTACACCTTC,CASSPVQAANYGYTF
once,TRBV4-2,TRBD2,TRBJ2-7,TGTGCCGGCAGCCAAGAGTTCACTAGCGGGAGCTACGAGCAGTACTTC,CAGSQEFTSGSYEQYF
many,TRBV27,NA,TRBJ2-5,TGTGCCAGCAGTGCCCGACAGGCTTCGGGGACCCAGTACTTC,CASSARQASGTQYF
NA,TRBV7-9,NA,TRBJ2-3,TGTGCCAGCAGCTTATTCGTGGGACAAGCGGATACGCAGTATTTT,CASSLFVGQADTQYF
NA,TRBV6-1,NA,TRBJ2-1,TGTGCCAGCAGAACGATAGGGCTCGACAATGAGCAGTTCTTC,CASRTIGLDNEQFF
NA,TRBV7-8,NA,TRBJ2-5,TGTGCCAGCAGCCCCCGGGGTAGCGGTGTAAAAGAGACCCAGTACTTC,CASSPRGSGVKETQYF
NA,TRBV3-1,NA,TRBJ1-2,TGTGCCAGCAGCCACATGACAGGACTCATTCACTATGGCTACACCTTC,CASSHMTGLIHYGYTF
NA,TRBV21-1,NA,TRBJ1-5,TGTGCCAGCAGCCGAAGACAGGGCCGGCAGCCCCAGCATTTT,CASSRRQGRQPQHF
few,TRBV7-3,TRBD1,TRBJ2-1,TGTGCCAGCAGCTTATCCGTCAGGGGGACCACTGGGGAGCAGTTCTTC,CASSLSVRGTTGEQFF
few,TRBV4-2,TRBD2,TRBJ2-1,TGTGCCAGCAGCCAAGCATGGGGACGCGGGAGAAGTGTCAATGAGCAGTTCTTC,CASSQAWGRGRSVNEQFF
few,TRBV15,NA,TRBJ2-7,TGTGCCACCAGCGGGGCACCTGACAGACTATCCTACGAGCAGTACTTC,CATSGAPDRLSYEQYF
few,TRBV12-3/TRBV12-4,TRBD1,TRBJ2-5,TGTGCCAGCAGTTCTTGGCAGGGGGAAGAGACCCAGTACTTC,CASSSWQGEETQYF
NA,TRBV2,TRBD2,TRBJ2-5,TGTGCCAGCAGGACTAGCGGGGGGTTAGAGACCCAGTACTTC,CASRTSGGLETQYF
NA,TRBV29-1,TRBD1,TRBJ1-2,TGCAGCGTCCTTAACCCGGGACAGGGAAATGGAGGCTACACCTTC,CSVLNPGQGNGGYTF
NA,TRBV12-3/TRBV12-4,TRBD1,TRBJ1-1,TGTGCCAGCAGAACGACAGGGCAGGGGACTGAAGCTTTCTTT,CASRTTGQGTEAFF
many,TRBV7-4,NA,TRBJ2-6,TGTGCCAGCAGCGGTGGCCGAAGCTCTGGGGCCAACGTCCTGACTTTC,CASSGGRSSGANVLTF
few,TRBV7-9,NA,TRBJ1-2,TGTGCCAGCAGCCCAAGCATTGGGAGGGAGTACTATGGCTACACCTTC,CASSPSIGREYYGYTF
NA,TRBV20-1,NA,TRBJ2-4,TGCAGTGCTAGAGGTTCAGAGAGGGCCAAAAACATTCAGTACTTC,CSARGSERAKNIQYF
once,TRBV7-7,NA,TRBJ2-3,TGTGCCAGCAGCTTAGCGATCGGGGCAGAACAGTATTTT,CASSLAIGAEQYF
NA,TRBV30,NA,TRBJ2-5,TGTGCCTGGAGTGTAACAAGGGGGCAAGAGACCCAGTACTTC,CAWSVTRGQETQYF
few,TRBV7-9,NA,TRBJ2-3,TGTGCCAGCAGCTTAGTAGGTAGCGGAAGCACAGATACGCAGTATTTT,CASSLVGSGSTDTQYF
NA,TRBV20-1,NA,TRBJ2-3,TGCAGTGCCATAGTTCTAGAGGTCCCCACAGATACGCAGTATTTT,CSAIVLEVPTDTQYF
few,TRBV11-3,NA,TRBJ2-1,TGTGCCAGCAGCTTACACAGGGACAATGAGCAGTTCTTC,CASSLHRDNEQFF
few,TRBV5-1,TRBD1,TRBJ1-4,TGCGCCAGCAGCTTCGGGGACAGCTATGAAAAACTGTTTTTT,CASSFGDSYEKLFF
NA,TRBV28,NA,TRBJ2-7,TGTGCCAGCAATGGTCCGGACACGGCCTACGAGCAGTACTTC,CASNGPDTAYEQYF
NA,TRBV9,NA,TRBJ2-1,TGTGCCAGCAGCGTCCTTGACAGTCGCAGGGAGCAGTTCTTC,CASSVLDSRREQFF
NA,TRBV5-4,NA,TRBJ2-1,TGTGCCAGCAGCTTGGTTGAGGACGAAGAGCAGTTCTTC,CASSLVEDEEQFF
NA,TRBV20-1,NA,TRBJ2-1,TGCAGTGGCCGTGGAGGGAGGGGGAATGAGCAGTTCTTC,CSGRGGRGNEQFF
few,TRBV20-1,NA,TRBJ2-4,TGCAGTGCTAGAGTTTTGGGGGACGTAGCCAAAAACATTCAGTACTTC,CSARVLGDVAKNIQYF
NA,TRBV6-5,TRBD2,TRBJ2-7,TGTGCCAGCAGCCCCGGGACTAGCGGGAACGACGAGCAGTACTTC,CASSPGTSGNDEQYF
NA,TRBV9,NA,TRBJ2-1,TGTGCCAGCAGCGTAGACCCCAACGGGGGGCAGTTCTTC,CASSVDPNGGQFF
few,TRBV3-1,TRBD2,TRBJ2-5,TGTGCCAGCAGCCAAGACCCGCTGGCGGGGGGGATGGAAGAGACCCAGTACTTC,CASSQDPLAGGMEETQYF
NA,TRBV2,NA,TRBJ2-3,TGTGCCAGCAGGAGGGGGGGAGGCACAGATACGCAGTATTTT,CASRRGGGTDTQYF
NA,TRBV7-9,TRBD2,TRBJ2-7,TGTGCCAGCAGCTTGCAGGGAGGGCTTAATGAGCAGTACTTC,CASSLQGGLNEQYF
NA,TRBV5-6,NA,TRBJ2-2,TGTGCCAGCACCCAGAGAGCCGAGACCCACACCGGGGAGCTGTTTTTT,CASTQRAETHTGELFF
many,TRBV4-2,NA,TRBJ2-1,TGTGCCAGCAGCCAAGATAAAGGCGAGCAGTTCTTC,CASSQDKGEQFF
many,TRBV11-2,NA,TRBJ2-7,TGTGCCAGCAGTTTTGGGTTAAACTACGAGCAGTACTTC,CASSFGLNYEQYF
once,TRBV7-2,TRBD1,TRBJ2-6,TGTGCCAGCAGCTCCGGACAGGGTAGCGCCTCTGGGGCCAACGTCCTGACTTTC,CASSSGQGSASGANVLTF
NA,TRBV14,TRBD2,TRBJ2-1,TGTGCCAACAGCCGATTCACTACTAGCGTACCGGGCCATGAGCAGTTCTTC,CANSRFTTSVPGHEQFF
NA,TRBV14,NA,TRBJ2-5,TGTGCCAGCAGCCAAAATATCCCCGGGGAGGTGGATGAGACCCAGTACTTC,CASSQNIPGEVDETQYF
NA,TRBV12-3/TRBV12-4,NA,TRBJ1-1,TGTGCCAGCAGGGTCTCAGGGAAAGCTTTCTTT,CASRVSGKAFF
once,TRBV12-3/TRBV12-4,NA,TRBJ2-3,TGTGCCAGCAGTTTAGCGGCCTTCACAGATACGCAGTATTTT,CASSLAAFTDTQYF
once,TRBV7-9,TRBD2,TRBJ2-3,TGTGCCAGCAGCTTAAGATTTGGCGGGGGAGCGAGCACAGATACGCAGTATTTT,CASSLRFGGGASTDTQYF